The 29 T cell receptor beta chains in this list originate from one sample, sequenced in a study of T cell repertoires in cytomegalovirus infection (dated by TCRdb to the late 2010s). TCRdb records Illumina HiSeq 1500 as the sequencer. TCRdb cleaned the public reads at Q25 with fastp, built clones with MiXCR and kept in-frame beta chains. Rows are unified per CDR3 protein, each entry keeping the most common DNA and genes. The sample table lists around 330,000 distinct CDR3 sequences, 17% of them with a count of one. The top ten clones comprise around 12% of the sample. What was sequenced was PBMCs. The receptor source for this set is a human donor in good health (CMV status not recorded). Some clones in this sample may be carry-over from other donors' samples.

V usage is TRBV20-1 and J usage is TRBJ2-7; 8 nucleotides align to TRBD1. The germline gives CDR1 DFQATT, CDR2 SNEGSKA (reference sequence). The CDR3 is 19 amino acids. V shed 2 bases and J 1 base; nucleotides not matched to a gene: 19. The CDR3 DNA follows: TGCAGTGCTAGACCCCACCAACCGAACCGGGACAGGAGGTCCTACGAGCAGTACTTC. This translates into CSARPHQPNRDRRSYEQYF.

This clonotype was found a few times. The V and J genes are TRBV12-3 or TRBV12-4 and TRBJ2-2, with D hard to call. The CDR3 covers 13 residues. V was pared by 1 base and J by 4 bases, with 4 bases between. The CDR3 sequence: CASSLVSTGELFF. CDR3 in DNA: TGTGCCAGCAGTTTAGTTAGCACCGGGGAGCTGTTTTTT.

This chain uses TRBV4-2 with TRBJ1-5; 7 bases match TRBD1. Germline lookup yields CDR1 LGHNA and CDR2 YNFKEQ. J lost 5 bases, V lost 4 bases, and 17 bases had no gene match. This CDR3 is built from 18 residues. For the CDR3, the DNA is TGTGCCAGCAGCCGGGAGGGGGTCCTCGGGACAGACGATCAGCCCCAGCATTTT. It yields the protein CASSREGVLGTDDQPQHF.

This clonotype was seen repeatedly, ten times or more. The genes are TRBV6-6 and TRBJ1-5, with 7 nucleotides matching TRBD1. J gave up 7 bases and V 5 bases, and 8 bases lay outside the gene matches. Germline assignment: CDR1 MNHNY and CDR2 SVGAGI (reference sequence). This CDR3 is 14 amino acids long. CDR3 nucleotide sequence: TGTGCCAGCAGTCCCTCGACAGGGAACCAGCCCCAGCATTTT. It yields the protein CASSPSTGNQPQHF.

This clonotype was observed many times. CDR3 DNA sequence: TGTGCCAGCAGTTTAAACGGACAGGAAAATATAGCCAAAAACATTCAGTACTTC. Translating it yields CASSLNGQENIAKNIQYF. The chain joins TRBV27 to TRBJ2-4, with 7 bases matching TRBD1. With V trimmed by 2 bases and J by 0 bases, 10 bases remained unmatched. Germline V gene data show CDR1 as MNHEY and CDR2 as SMNVEV (reference sequence). This CDR3 spans 18 amino acids.

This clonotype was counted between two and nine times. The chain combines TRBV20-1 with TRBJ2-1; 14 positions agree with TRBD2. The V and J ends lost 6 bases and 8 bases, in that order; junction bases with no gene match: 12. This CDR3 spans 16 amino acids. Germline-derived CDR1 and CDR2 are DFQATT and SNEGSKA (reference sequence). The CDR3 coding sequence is TGCAGTGCGCCGGCCCGACTAGCGGGGGGGCTGGATGAGCAGTTCTTC. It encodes CSAPARLAGGLDEQFF.

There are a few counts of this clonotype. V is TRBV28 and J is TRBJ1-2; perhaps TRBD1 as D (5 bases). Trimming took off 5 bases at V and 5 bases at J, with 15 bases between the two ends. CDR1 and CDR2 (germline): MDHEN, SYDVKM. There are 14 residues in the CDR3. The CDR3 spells CASSTLGRQYGYTF. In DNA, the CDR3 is TGTGCCAGCAGTACCCTGGGTCGACAGTATGGCTACACCTTC.

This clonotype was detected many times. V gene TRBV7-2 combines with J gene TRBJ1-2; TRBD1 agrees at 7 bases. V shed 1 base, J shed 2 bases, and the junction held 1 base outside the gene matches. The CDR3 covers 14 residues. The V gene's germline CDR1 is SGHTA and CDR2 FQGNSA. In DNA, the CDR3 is TGTGCCAGCAGCTTAGACAGGGGAAACTATGGCTACACCTTC. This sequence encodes CASSLDRGNYGYTF.

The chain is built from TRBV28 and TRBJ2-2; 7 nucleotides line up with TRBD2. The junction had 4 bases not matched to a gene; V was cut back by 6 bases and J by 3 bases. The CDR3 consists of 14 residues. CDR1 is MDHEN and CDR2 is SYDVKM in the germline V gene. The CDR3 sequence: CASSRGGDTGELFF. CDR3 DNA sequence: TGTGCCAGCAGCCGGGGAGGGGACACCGGGGAGCTGTTTTTT.

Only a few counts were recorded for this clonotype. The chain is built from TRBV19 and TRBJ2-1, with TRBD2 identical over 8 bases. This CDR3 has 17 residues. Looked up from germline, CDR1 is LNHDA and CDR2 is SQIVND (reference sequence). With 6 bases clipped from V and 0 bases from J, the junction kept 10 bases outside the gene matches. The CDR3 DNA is TGTGCCAGTAGCAGGAGACGGGGGGGCTCCTCCTACAATGAGCAGTTCTTC. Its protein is CASSRRRGGSSYNEQFF.

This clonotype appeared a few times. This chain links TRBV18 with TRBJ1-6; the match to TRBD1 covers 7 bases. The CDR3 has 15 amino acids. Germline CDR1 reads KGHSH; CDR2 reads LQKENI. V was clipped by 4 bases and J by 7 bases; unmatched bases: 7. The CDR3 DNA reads TGTGCCAGCTCACTCACAGGGGATGGGAATTCACCCCTCCACTTT. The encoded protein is CASSLTGDGNSPLHF.

CDR3 protein: CATSDETGGGWKETQYF. As DNA, the CDR3 is TGTGCCACCAGTGATGAAACAGGGGGCGGCTGGAAAGAGACCCAGTACTTC. The rearrangement uses TRBV24-1 and TRBJ2-5, with 9 bases aligning to TRBD1. V gave up 3 bases and J gave up 3 bases; unmatched junction bases: 10. CDR3 length equals 17 residues. Germline assignment: CDR1 KGHDR and CDR2 SFDVKD.

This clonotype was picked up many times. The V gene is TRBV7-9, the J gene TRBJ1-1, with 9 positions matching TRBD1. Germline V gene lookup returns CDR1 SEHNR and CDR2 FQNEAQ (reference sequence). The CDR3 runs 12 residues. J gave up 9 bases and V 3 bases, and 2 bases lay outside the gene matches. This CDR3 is CASSFGTGKAFF. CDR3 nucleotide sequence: TGTGCCAGCAGCTTTGGGACAGGGAAAGCTTTCTTT. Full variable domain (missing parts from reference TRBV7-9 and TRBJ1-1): DTGVSQNPRHKITKRGQNVTFRCDPISEHNRLYWYRQTLGQGPEFLTYFQNEAQLEKSRLLSDRFSAERPKGSFSTLEIQRTEQGDSAMYLCASSFGTGKAFFGQGTRLTVV.

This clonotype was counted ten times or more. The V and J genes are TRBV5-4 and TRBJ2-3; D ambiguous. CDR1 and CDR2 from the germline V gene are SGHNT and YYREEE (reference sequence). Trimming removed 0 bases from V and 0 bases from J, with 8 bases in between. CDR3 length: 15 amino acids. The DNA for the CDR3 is TGTGCCAGCAGCTTGGATATGGCAAGCACAGATACGCAGTATTTT. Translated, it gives CASSLDMASTDTQYF.

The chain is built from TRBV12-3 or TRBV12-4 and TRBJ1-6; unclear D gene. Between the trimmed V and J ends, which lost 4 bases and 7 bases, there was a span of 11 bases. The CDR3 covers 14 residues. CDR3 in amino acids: CASSWFLGNSPLHF. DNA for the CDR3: TGTGCCAGCAGTTGGTTCCTAGGGAATTCACCCCTCCACTTT.

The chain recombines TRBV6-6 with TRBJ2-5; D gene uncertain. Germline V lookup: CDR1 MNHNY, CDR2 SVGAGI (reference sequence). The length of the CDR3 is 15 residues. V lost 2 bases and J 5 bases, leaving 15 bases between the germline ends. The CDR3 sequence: CASSYSPVGPETQYF. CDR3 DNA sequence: TGTGCCAGCAGTTACAGCCCAGTGGGTCCGGAGACCCAGTACTTC.

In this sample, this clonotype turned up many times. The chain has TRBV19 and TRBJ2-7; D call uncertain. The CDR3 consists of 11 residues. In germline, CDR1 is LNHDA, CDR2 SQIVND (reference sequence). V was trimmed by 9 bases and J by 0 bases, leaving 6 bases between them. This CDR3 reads CASGSSYEQYF. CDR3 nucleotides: TGTGCCAGCGGTAGCTCCTACGAGCAGTACTTC.

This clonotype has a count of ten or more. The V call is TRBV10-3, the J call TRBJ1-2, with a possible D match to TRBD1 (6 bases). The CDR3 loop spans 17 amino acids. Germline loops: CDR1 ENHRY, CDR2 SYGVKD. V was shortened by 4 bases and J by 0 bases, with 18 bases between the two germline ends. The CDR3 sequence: CAISARGLEGSNYGYTF. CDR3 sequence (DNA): TGTGCCATCAGTGCAAGGGGGTTGGAGGGTTCTAACTATGGCTACACCTTC.

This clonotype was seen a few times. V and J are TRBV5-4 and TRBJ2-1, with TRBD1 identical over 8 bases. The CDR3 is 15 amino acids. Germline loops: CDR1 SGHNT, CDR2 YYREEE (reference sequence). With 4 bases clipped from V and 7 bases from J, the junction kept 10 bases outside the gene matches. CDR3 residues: CASSTRGRLMNEQFF. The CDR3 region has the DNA TGTGCCAGCAGCACCAGGGGGCGCTTAATGAATGAGCAGTTCTTC.

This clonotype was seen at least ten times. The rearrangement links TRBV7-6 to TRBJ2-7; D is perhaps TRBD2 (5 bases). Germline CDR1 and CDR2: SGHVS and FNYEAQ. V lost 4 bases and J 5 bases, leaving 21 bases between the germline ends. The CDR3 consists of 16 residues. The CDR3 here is CASSSQDRAVFDEQYF. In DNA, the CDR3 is TGTGCCAGCAGCTCACAAGACCGAGCGGTCTTCGACGAGCAGTACTTC.

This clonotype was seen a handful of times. Written as DNA, the CDR3 is TGTGCCAGCAGCCCGTACATGGGGACTGAAGCTTTCTTT. The encoded protein is CASSPYMGTEAFF. This chain joins TRBV11-2 and TRBJ1-1; D uncertain. Germline-derived CDR1 and CDR2 are SGHAT and FQNNGV. This CDR3 spans 13 amino acids. Trimming removed 5 bases at V and 5 bases at J, with 12 bases between. The variable domain in full, with the rest retrieved from reference TRBV11-2 and TRBJ1-1, is EAGVAQSPRYKIIEKRQSVAFWCNPISGHATLYWYQQILGQGPKLLIQFQNNGVVDDSQLPKDRFSAERLKGVDSTLKIQPAKLEDSAVYLCASSPYMGTEAFFGQGTRLTVV.

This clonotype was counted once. In DNA, the CDR3 is TGTGCCAGCAGTTTAAGTTGGGAAAAGACCCAGTACTTC. As protein: CASSLSWEKTQYF. The chain links TRBV12-3 or TRBV12-4 to TRBJ2-5, with D uncertain. Between the trimmed V and J ends, which lost 2 bases and 6 bases, there was a span of 10 bases. The CDR3 runs to 13 residues.

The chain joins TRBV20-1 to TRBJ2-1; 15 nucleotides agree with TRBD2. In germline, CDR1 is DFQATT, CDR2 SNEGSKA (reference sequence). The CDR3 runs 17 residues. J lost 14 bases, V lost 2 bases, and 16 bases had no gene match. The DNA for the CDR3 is TGCAGTGCTAGAAGTACCCGGAGAGGACTAGCGGGGGGGCCTGAGTTCTTC. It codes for CSARSTRRGLAGGPEFF.

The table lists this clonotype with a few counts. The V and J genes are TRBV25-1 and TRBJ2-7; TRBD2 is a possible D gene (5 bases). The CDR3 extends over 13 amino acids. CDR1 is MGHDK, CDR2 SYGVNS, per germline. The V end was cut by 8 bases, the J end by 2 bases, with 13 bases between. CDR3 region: CASSPGWTYEQYF. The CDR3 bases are TGTGCCAGCTCCCCGGGGTGGACCTACGAGCAGTACTTC.

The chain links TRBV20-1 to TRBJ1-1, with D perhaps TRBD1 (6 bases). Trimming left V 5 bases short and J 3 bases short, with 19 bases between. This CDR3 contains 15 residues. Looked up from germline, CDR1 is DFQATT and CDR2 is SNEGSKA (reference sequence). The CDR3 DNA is TGCAGTGCTGACGCGGGGGCAACCTTTGACACTGAAGCTTTCTTT. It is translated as CSADAGATFDTEAFF.

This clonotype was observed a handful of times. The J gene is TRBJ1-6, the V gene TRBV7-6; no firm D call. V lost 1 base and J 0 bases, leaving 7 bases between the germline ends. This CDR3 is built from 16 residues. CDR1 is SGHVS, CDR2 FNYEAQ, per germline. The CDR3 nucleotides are TGTGCCAGCAGCTTAGACCTGAGCTCCTATAATTCACCCCTCCACTTT. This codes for CASSLDLSSYNSPLHF.

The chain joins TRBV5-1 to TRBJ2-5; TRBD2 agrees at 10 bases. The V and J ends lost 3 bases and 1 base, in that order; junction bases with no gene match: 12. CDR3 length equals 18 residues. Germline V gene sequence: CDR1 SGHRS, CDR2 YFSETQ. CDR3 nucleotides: TGCGCCAGCAGCTCCGGAGTTCTAGCGGGGGCCACCCAAGAGACCCAGTACTTC. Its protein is CASSSGVLAGATQETQYF.

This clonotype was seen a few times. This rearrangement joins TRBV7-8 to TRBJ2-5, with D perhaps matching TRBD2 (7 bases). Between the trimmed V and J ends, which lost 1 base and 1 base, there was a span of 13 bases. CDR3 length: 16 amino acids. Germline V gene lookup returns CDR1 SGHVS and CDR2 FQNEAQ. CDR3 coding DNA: TGTGCCAGCAGCTTAGGGGGGCGGGGGCCCCAAGAGACCCAGTACTTC. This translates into CASSLGGRGPQETQYF.

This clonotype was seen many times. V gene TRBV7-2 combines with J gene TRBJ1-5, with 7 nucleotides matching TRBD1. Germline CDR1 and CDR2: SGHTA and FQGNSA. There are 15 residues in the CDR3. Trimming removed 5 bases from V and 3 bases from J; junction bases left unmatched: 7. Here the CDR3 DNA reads TGTGCCAGCAGCCCTACAGGGGTATTCAATCAGCCCCAGCATTTT. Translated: CASSPTGVFNQPQHF.